This T cell receptor beta chain was found in a study of pediatric ulcerative colitis. V lost 0 bases to trimming and J lost 4 bases, with 13 bases between them. The CDR3 loop spans 15 amino acids. The germline CDR1 and CDR2 sequences are SGHRS and YFSETQ. This table comes from immunoSEQ multiplex PCR, and its TCRdb copy is limited to in-frame clones, with some not included. The sample holds about 64,000 clones, over 70% seen once. The receptor was derived from a boy younger than 18 with moderate ulcerative colitis. V and J are TRBV5-1 and TRBJ1-1, with D possibly matching TRBD1 (5 bases). The source material was blood. The CDR3 DNA sequence: TGCGCCAGCAGCTTGGCGGCAGGGATGGGCACTGAAGCTTTCTTT. Amino acid sequence: CASSLAAGMGTEAFF.